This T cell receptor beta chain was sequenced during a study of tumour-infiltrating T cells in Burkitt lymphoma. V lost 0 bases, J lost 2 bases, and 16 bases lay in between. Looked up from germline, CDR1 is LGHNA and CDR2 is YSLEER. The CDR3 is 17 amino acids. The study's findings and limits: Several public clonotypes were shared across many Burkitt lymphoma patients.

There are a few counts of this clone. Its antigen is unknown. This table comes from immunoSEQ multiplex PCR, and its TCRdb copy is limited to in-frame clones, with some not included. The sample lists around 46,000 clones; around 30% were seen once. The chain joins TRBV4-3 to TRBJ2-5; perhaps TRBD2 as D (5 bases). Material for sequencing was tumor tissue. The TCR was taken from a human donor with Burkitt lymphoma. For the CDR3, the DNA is TGCGCCAGCAGCCAAGATGTGAGTGGACTTGGACAAGAGACCCAGTACTTC. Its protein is CASSQDVSGLGQETQYF.